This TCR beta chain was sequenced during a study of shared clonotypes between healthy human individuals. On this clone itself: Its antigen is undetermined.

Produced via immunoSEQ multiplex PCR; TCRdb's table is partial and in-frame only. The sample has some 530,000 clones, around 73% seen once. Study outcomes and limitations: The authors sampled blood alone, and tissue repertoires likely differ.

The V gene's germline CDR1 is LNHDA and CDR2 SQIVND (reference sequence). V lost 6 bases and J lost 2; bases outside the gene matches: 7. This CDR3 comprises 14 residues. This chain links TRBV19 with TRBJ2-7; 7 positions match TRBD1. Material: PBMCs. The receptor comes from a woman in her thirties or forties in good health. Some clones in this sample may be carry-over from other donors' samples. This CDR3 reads CASRKTGNAYEQYF. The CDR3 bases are TGTGCCAGTAGGAAGACAGGGAACGCCTACGAGCAGTACTTC.